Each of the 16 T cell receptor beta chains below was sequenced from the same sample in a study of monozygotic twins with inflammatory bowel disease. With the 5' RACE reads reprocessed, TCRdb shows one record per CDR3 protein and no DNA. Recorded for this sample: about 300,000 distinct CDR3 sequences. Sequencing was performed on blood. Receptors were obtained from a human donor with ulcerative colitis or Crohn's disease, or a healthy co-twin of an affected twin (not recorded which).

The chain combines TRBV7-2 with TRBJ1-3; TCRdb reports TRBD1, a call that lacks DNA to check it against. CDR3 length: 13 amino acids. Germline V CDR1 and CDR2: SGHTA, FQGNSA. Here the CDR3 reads CASPGSSGNTIYF.

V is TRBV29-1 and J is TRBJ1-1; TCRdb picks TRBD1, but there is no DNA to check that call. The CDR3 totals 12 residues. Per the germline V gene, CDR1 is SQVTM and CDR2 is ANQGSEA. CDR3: CSVAGGWTEAFF.

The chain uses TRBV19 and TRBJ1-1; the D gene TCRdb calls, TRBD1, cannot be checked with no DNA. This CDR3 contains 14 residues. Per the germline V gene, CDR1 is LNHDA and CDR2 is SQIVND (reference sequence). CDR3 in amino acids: CASRFGWGQTEAFF.

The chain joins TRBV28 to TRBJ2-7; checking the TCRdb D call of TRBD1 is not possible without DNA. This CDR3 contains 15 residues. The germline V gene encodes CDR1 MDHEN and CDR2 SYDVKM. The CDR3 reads CASRDRDRLDYEQYF.

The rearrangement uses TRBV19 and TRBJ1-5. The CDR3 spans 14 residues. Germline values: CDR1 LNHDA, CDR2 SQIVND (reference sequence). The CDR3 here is CASTIVGSNQPQHF.

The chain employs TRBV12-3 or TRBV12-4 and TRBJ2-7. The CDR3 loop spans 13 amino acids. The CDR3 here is CASSFRQVDEQYF.

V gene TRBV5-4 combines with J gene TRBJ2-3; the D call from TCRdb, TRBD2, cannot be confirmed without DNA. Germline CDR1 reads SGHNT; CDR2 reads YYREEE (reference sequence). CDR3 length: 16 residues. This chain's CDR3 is CASSLRLAGGPDTQYF.

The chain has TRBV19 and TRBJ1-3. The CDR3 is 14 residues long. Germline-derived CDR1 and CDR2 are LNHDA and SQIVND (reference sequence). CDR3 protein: CASTVWISGNTIYF. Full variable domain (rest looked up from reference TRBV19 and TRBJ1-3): DGGITQSPKYLFRKEGQNVTLSCEQNLNHDAMYWYRQDPGQGLRLIYYSQIVNDFQKGDIAEGYSVSREKKESFPLTVTSAQKNPTAFYLCASTVWISGNTIYFGEGSWLTVV.

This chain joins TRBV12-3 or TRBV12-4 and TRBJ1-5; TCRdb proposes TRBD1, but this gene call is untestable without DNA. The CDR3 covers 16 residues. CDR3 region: CASRSPRGNLNQPQHF.

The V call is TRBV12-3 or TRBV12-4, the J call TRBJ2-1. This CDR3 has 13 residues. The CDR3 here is CASSLATYYEQFF.

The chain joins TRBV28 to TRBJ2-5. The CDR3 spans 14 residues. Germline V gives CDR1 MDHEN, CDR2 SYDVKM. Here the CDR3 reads CASSFKGLGETQYF.

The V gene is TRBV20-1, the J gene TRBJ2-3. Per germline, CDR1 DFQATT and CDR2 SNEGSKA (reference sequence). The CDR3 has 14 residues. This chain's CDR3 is CSARVGASTDTQYF.

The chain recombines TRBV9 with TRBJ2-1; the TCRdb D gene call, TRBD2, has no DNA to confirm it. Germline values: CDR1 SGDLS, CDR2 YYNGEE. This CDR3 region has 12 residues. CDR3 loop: CASSVGLGTTVF.

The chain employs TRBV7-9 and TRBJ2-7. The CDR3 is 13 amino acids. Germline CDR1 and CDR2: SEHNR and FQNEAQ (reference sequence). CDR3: CASSGSGDYEQYF.

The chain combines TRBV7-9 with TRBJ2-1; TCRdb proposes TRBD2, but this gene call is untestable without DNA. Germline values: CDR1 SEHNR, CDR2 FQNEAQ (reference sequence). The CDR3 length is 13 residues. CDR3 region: CATGLAGGNEQFF.

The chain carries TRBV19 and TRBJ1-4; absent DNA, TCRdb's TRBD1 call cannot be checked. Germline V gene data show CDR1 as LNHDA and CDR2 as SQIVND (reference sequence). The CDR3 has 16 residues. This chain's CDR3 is CASNAGQGTLNEKLFF.